What follows are 13 T cell receptor beta chains derived from one specimen sequenced in a study of blood T cells in healthy people across ages. A second PCR of about 7 to 11 cycles used a sample-barcoded 5' primer and a J-beta primer mix. TCRdb redid the calling of the 5' RACE reads with MiXCR, one entry per CDR3 protein. The sample holds 1.8 million or so distinct CDR3 sequences, more than 35% seen once. Sample: blood. Source of these receptors: a human donor in good health.

This clonotype has a handful of counts. A much larger clone sits a single nucleotide away, making a read error possible. The chain employs TRBV6-2 or TRBV6-3 and TRBJ2-1; D remains ambiguous. The germline gives CDR1 MNHEY, CDR2 SVGEGT. The CDR3 loop spans 11 amino acids. V was trimmed by 5 bases and J by 10 bases, leaving 9 bases between them. CDR3 bases: TGTGCCAGCAGTGACAACTACGAGCAGTTCTTC. Its protein is CASSDNYEQFF.

The rearrangement joins TRBV4-2 to TRBJ2-7; the D gene is possibly TRBD1 (6 bases). The J call is in doubt because the DNA end fits TRBJ2-1 better. Germline-derived CDR1 and CDR2 are LGHNA and YNFKEQ. This CDR3 comprises 15 residues. The CDR3: CASSQEGDTSYEQFF. The CDR3 nucleotides read TGTGCCAGCAGCCAGGAAGGGGACACCTCCTACGAGCAGTTCTTC.

The chain combines TRBV12-3 or TRBV12-4 with TRBJ2-1, with a possible D match to TRBD1 (5 bases). CDR3 size: 17 residues. V was pared by 6 bases and J by 0 bases, with 18 bases between. Written as DNA, the CDR3 is TGTGCCAGCAGGCAAAACAGGCGACCGAACTCCTACAATGAGCAGTTCTTC. This codes for CASRQNRRPNSYNEQFF.

The chain is built from TRBV29-1 and TRBJ1-2, with D perhaps matching TRBD1 (5 bases). V lost 0 bases and J 3 bases, leaving 20 bases between the germline ends. Germline CDR1 and CDR2: SQVTM and ANQGSEA. The CDR3 consists of 17 residues. The CDR3 DNA sequence: TGCAGCGTTGAAGAGAGCCAGGGCCCCTTCGCCTACTATGGCTACACCTTC. This translates into CSVEESQGPFAYYGYTF.

The chain combines TRBV20-1 with TRBJ1-5; D is ambiguous. This CDR3 region has 12 residues. CDR1 DFQATT and CDR2 SNEGSKA come from the germline V gene (reference sequence). V lost 6 bases to trimming and J lost 4 bases, with 10 bases between them. In DNA, the CDR3 is TGCAGTGCGAGCCCCGCGAATCAGCCCCAGCATTTT. It yields the protein CSASPANQPQHF.

The chain couples TRBV20-1 to TRBJ2-5, with D possibly TRBD2 on 5 matching bases. Germline CDR1 reads DFQATT; CDR2 reads SNEGSKA (reference sequence). This CDR3 has 11 residues. V lost 6 bases, J lost 3 bases, and 8 bases lay in between. The CDR3 is CSAGREETQYF. DNA of the CDR3: TGCAGTGCGGGGAGAGAAGAGACCCAGTACTTC.

As concerns this clonotype: One junction end does not reproduce the germline sequence, and a read error may be involved. The chain couples TRBV7-6 to TRBJ2-1, with unresolved D. The CDR3 spans 13 residues. The germline gives CDR1 SGHVS, CDR2 FNYEAQ. The CDR3, as DNA: TGTGCCAGCAGCTTAAGACTCTGGGATGAGCACTTTTTC. The encoded protein is CASSLRLWDEHFF.

The chain uses TRBV2 and TRBJ2-1; the match to TRBD2 covers 12 bases. The J segment lost 4 bases and the V segment lost 10 bases, leaving 5 bases of the junction unmatched. This CDR3 is built from 14 residues. The germline V gene encodes CDR1 SNHLY and CDR2 FYNNEI. The CDR3 DNA is TGTGCCACCCTACTAGCGGGGGGTTACAATGAGCAGTTCTTC. Encoded protein: CATLLAGGYNEQFF.

The chain has TRBV6-1 and TRBJ2-1, with a weak D call TRBD1 (5 bases). Germline values: CDR1 MNHNS, CDR2 SASEGT. The V and J ends lost 3 bases and 8 bases respectively, with 17 bases between them. The CDR3 is made up of 15 amino acids. CDR3 sequence: CASSDSQGLGDEQFF. The CDR3, as DNA: TGTGCCAGCAGTGACTCTCAGGGCTTAGGCGATGAGCAGTTCTTC.

In its sample, this clonotype was seen a few times. The chain is built from TRBV5-4 and TRBJ1-2, with D possibly matching TRBD1 (6 bases). Germline CDR1 and CDR2: SGHNT and YYREEE (reference sequence). This CDR3 region has 14 residues. The germline V and J ends were trimmed by 5 bases and 3 bases, with 14 bases remaining between them. In nucleotides, the CDR3 is TGTGCCAGCAGGTCGCCTCAGGGGCACTATGGCTACACCTTC. Residues: CASRSPQGHYGYTF.

This chain connects TRBV20-1 to TRBJ2-4; a weak D match, TRBD2 (5 bases). The CDR3 spans 14 residues. Germline-derived CDR1 and CDR2 are DFQATT and SNEGSKA (reference sequence). Trimming took off 7 bases at V and 7 bases at J, with 20 bases between the two ends. CDR3 region: CSGSRGPGNNIQYF. DNA of the CDR3: TGCAGTGGTTCTCGAGGACCGGGGAACAACATTCAGTACTTC.

This clonotype has a handful of counts. V and J are TRBV6-2 or TRBV6-3 and TRBJ1-5; a possible D gene is TRBD1 (5 bases). Germline CDR1 and CDR2: MNHEY and SVGEGT. This CDR3 is built from 14 residues. Trimming left V 8 bases short and J 4 bases short, with 15 bases between. The CDR3 region is CASVGPNPNQPQHF. Here the CDR3 DNA reads TGTGCCAGCGTGGGGCCTAACCCAAATCAGCCCCAGCATTTT.

The gene calls are TRBV12-3 or TRBV12-4 and TRBJ1-1, with D unresolved. The CDR3 is 11 residues long. V lost 3 bases and J 5 bases, leaving 4 bases between the germline ends. The CDR3 reads CASSFKTEAFF. The CDR3 DNA sequence: TGTGCCAGCAGTTTCAAGACTGAAGCTTTCTTT.